The present T cell receptor (beta chain) was sequenced within a study of blood T cell repertoires in COVID-19 (dated by TCRdb to between 2020 and 2021). Turning to the overall study: Samples from collaborators originated in the United States, Italy and Spain and spanned both the acute and convalescent phases of COVID-19. The material from the prospective study consisted of cDNA or gDNA derived from T cells, B-cell-depleted T cells, or PBMCs. Subjects who had been exposed to COVID-19, were actively infected with it, or had recovered from it provided the deeply sampled blood TCRbeta repertoires that made up the dataset. A freely available public database, intended as a resource for researchers studying the immune response to SARS-CoV-2, is where the repertoires were released. The samples were drawn from the first 160 participants of the ongoing ImmuneRACE study and from 1,254 subjects provided by 6 global collaborators. Nearly every sample came with metadata listing a de-identified subject ID, COVID-19 status, age in years and sex. Where available, HLA class I and class II types were obtained from metadata supplied by the sample provider rather than from assay-based typing. Broader findings and caveats from the paper: The quantity of clinical and demographic metadata differed by source and by participant and was supplied without curation.

CDR1 and CDR2 (SNHLY, FYNNEI) derive from the germline V gene. The CDR3 runs 14 amino acids, cysteine and phenylalanine included. Only the CDR3 portion is preserved as DNA: 42 bases, with reading frame beginning at the first base. V gives up 7 bases and J gives up 2 bases, and the segment between their germline ends measures 11 bases. TCRbeta CDR3 regions were amplified from genomic DNA by means of the immunoSEQ Assay, a bias-controlled multiplex PCR. Concerning the study's data processing: Within the assay, amplification of reference gene primers was used to estimate how many nucleated cells each sample contained. Sequence reads were collapsed and filtered to measure the absolute abundance of every unique TCRbeta CDR3 rearrangement. For each sample, productive Simpson clonality was calculated as the square root of Simpson's diversity index over productive rearrangements. What TCRdb holds here is the immuneACCESS table cut down to in-frame rearrangements. Part of the clones is not present; checked against another copy, under half of the missing clones reflect an unresolved V gene, and the others are unexplained. V and J calls and clone size are given by that table; D and trimming were obtained from the DNA. The sample table holds approximately 400,000 clones, of which roughly 91% were seen once. Less than 1.5% of the sample is held by the ten biggest clonotypes.

Participants in the prospective study were enrolled through a virtual design, were aged roughly 18 to 100 years, and lived in some 24 United States geographic areas. To assign participants to cohorts, the prospective study relied on clinical history that participants themselves reported in a screening survey and a study questionnaire. Recovered participants in ImmuneRACE Cohort 3 were defined as having two consecutive negative NP/OP PCR tests, clearance from a healthcare professional, or resolution of symptoms. Mobile phlebotomists in the prospective study collected whole blood, serum and a nasopharyngeal or oropharyngeal swab from every participant. Over a roughly 2-month period, participants in the prospective study had the option of providing additional blood draws and questionnaires. Prospective study blood samples were shipped either frozen or at room temperature before DNA extraction. Regarding this clone: Its antigen is still unknown. Base quality data are lacking; no much larger clone is found one base away.

This sequence originates from a woman aged 18-29 years who had recovered from COVID-19. The sequencing input was PBMCs or T cells enriched from blood (not recorded which). The chain links TRBV2 with TRBJ2-2; there is no confident call for the D gene. The base sequence is TGTGCCAGCAATAGGTTGACTAACACCGGGGAGCTGTTTTTT. Translated, it gives CASNRLTNTGELFF.